This is a list of T cell receptor beta chains from one sample in a study of blood T cells in healthy people across ages. A single record per CDR3 protein comes from TCRdb applying MiXCR to the 5' RACE reads. Of about 1 million distinct CDR3 sequences in the sample, roughly a quarter are singletons; the top ten hold around 0.75%. The same sample was also studied in work on T cells of mothers and their children.

The sequenced sample consisted of blood. These receptors were taken from a girl aged 2 to 10 in good health. The CDR3 runs from the conserved cysteine through the conserved F or W. D genes are given only for firm matches. Not all rows give a size; the values are once, few, many and, for expanded clones, a class.

j_call,clone_size,d_call,v_call,cdr3_nt,cdr3_aa
TRBJ2-7,-,-,TRBV29-1,TGCAGCGTTGGGTTCCAATCGGGGTCTTACGAGCAGTACTTC,CSVGFQSGSYEQYF
TRBJ1-1,few,TRBD1,TRBV6-2/TRBV6-3,TGTGCCAGCAGGGACAGGGCGGACACTGAAGCCTTCTTT,CASRDRADTEAFF
TRBJ2-1,-,TRBD2,TRBV20-1,TGCAGTGCCCCGACGGGACTAGCGGGGAGGAATGAGCAGTTCTTC,CSAPTGLAGRNEQFF
TRBJ1-6,-,-,TRBV5-1,TGCGCCAGCAGCTTGATCGTGGGTAATTCACCCCTCCACTTT,CASSLIVGNSPLHF
TRBJ2-5,few,-,TRBV5-6,TGTGCCAGCAGCGAAATGAGGGTGGGCTACGAGACCCAGTACTTC,CASSEMRVGYETQYF
TRBJ2-1,-,TRBD2,TRBV28,TGTGCCAGCAGTTTAGAGCGGGAGATCGATGAGCGGTTCTTC,CASSLEREIDERFF
TRBJ2-5,-,TRBD1,TRBV25-1,TGTGCCAGCAGTGATCTTGGGGACAGAGCCCTTCAAGAGACCCAGTACTTC,CASSDLGDRALQETQYF
TRBJ2-5,-,-,TRBV15,TGTGCCACCAGCAGAGCTCAATTAAGGGGAGAGACCCAGTACTTC,CATSRAQLRGETQYF
TRBJ2-2,few,TRBD1,TRBV7-9,TGTGCCAGCATCGACGCGACAGGGGAGTCGGCCGGGGAGCTGTTTTTT,CASIDATGESAGELFF
TRBJ2-1,-,-,TRBV15,TGTGCCGCCAGCAGCAGATCGGCCTCCTACAATGAGCAGTTCTTC,CAASSRSASYNEQFF
TRBJ2-1,-,TRBD1,TRBV19,TGTGCCAGTAGTTCGACAGGGGTGAATGAGCAGTTCTTC,CASSSTGVNEQFF
TRBJ2-1,-,-,TRBV12-3/TRBV12-4,TGTGCCAGCAGTACGGAGGGCCCTGACAATGAGCAGTTCTTC,CASSTEGPDNEQFF
TRBJ2-3,-,-,TRBV12-3/TRBV12-4,TGTGCCAGCAGCATTAGGGATACGCAGTATTTT,CASSIRDTQYF
TRBJ2-1,-,TRBD2,TRBV20-1,TGCAGTGCTAGGATTAGCGGGGGGTGGAATGAGCAGTTCTTC,CSARISGGWNEQFF
TRBJ2-3,-,-,TRBV13,TGTGCCAGCAGCCTGCTCAGGGACTCCCGCGAGGATACGCAGTATTTT,CASSLLRDSREDTQYF
TRBJ2-7,few,TRBD2,TRBV15,TGTGCCACTAGCAGGGAGGGGACCAACTACGAGCAGTACTTC,CATSREGTNYEQYF
TRBJ2-7,-,-,TRBV5-6,TGTGCCAGCAGGGTTACGAAGGCGGCCCGCGGAGAGCAGTACTTC,CASRVTKAARGEQYF
TRBJ2-5,many,TRBD2,TRBV7-2,TGTGCCAGCAGCTTTTGGGAGGGCGGGGGGCCGGTAGAGACCCAGTACTTC,CASSFWEGGGPVETQYF
TRBJ2-4,-,-,TRBV28,TGTGCCAGCAGTTTAATGGGGCAGGTTAACATTCAGTACTTC,CASSLMGQVNIQYF
TRBJ1-4,-,-,TRBV5-6,TGTGCCAGCAGCCCTGGGGCCGGGGTGAGGGAAAAACTGTTTTTT,CASSPGAGVREKLFF
TRBJ2-7,few,-,TRBV20-1,TGCAGTGCTAGAGATTATAACCAAACCTACGAGCAGTACTTC,CSARDYNQTYEQYF
TRBJ2-5,many,TRBD1,TRBV7-2,TGTGCCAGCAGCCCGGGACAGATACAAGAGACCCAGTACTTC,CASSPGQIQETQYF
TRBJ2-7,many,-,TRBV12-3/TRBV12-4,TGTGCCAGCAGTTCCGGGGAGTCCTACGAGCAGTACTTC,CASSSGESYEQYF
TRBJ1-5,few,TRBD1,TRBV2,TGTGCCAGCAGTGACTGGACAGGGGGACGGCTTGGGAATCAGCCCCAGCATTTT,CASSDWTGGRLGNQPQHF
TRBJ2-7,-,TRBD1,TRBV2,TGTGCCAGCACCGGGACAGACATATACGAGCAGTACTTC,CASTGTDIYEQYF
TRBJ2-5,many,-,TRBV7-3,TGTGCCAGCAGTTTAGGGGTGGCGGAGACCCAGTACTTC,CASSLGVAETQYF
TRBJ2-7,few,TRBD1,TRBV20-1,TGCAGTGCTAGAGCTGTCACAGGGGGATCCTACGAGCAGTACTTC,CSARAVTGGSYEQYF
TRBJ2-1,few,-,TRBV3-1,TGTGCCAGCAGCCAACCCCAGGAGTACAATGAGCAGTTCTTC,CASSQPQEYNEQFF
TRBJ2-5,few,-,TRBV5-1,TGCGCCAGCACACCAGACTTGGGGGAGACCCAGTACTTC,CASTPDLGETQYF
TRBJ2-3,-,-,TRBV7-2,TGTGCCAGCAGTTATCGAGCGGTACCTAGCACAGATACGCAGTATTTT,CASSYRAVPSTDTQYF
TRBJ2-5,-,-,TRBV12-3/TRBV12-4,TGTGCCAGCAGCCAAGGGACATTGGCGACCCAGTACTTC,CASSQGTLATQYF
TRBJ2-5,many,TRBD2,TRBV6-5,TGTGCCAGCGGTCCTAGCGGGGGGGAAGAGACCCAGTACTTC,CASGPSGGEETQYF
TRBJ2-7,once,-,TRBV29-1,TGCAGCGTTGTCCGGGACAATCCCGCCGAGCAGTACTTC,CSVVRDNPAEQYF
TRBJ2-1,few,TRBD2,TRBV12-3/TRBV12-4,TGTGCCAGCAGTGTAACTAGCGGGCGACCCCGAAGCTCCTACAATGAGCAGTTCTTC,CASSVTSGRPRSSYNEQFF
TRBJ1-2,-,-,TRBV29-1,TGCAGCGTCGTTGGTCTGGAAAAGGATCGGAACTATGGCTACACCTTC,CSVVGLEKDRNYGYTF
TRBJ2-1,few,TRBD2,TRBV27,TGTGCCAGCAGTTTTGGGGGACTAACCAATGAGCAGTTCTTC,CASSFGGLTNEQFF
TRBJ2-5,few,TRBD2,TRBV12-5,TGTGCTAGTGGTGATCCGGGACTAGCGGGGGGTAGCCGGGAGACCCAGTACTTC,CASGDPGLAGGSRETQYF
TRBJ1-5,few,TRBD1,TRBV6-2/TRBV6-3,TGTGCCAGCAGTTACCTACAGGGGAATCAGCCCCAGCATTTT,CASSYLQGNQPQHF
TRBJ2-3,-,-,TRBV28,TGTGCCAGCAGTTTATTTGCGGGGGATACGCAGTATTTT,CASSLFAGDTQYF
TRBJ2-7,-,-,TRBV29-1,TGCAGCGTCCAACCGGGTCCCCACAGTGATACCTACGAGCAGTACTTC,CSVQPGPHSDTYEQYF
TRBJ2-7,many,-,TRBV27,TGTGCCAGCGGCTTCTCCTACGAGCAGTACTTC,CASGFSYEQYF
TRBJ2-7,-,-,TRBV19,TGTGCCAGTCGTAGCGGGGACAGCTCCTACGAGCAGTACTTC,CASRSGDSSYEQYF
TRBJ2-1,-,TRBD1,TRBV5-1,TGCGCCAGCAGCGCGGGACAGGGGTCCTACAATGAGCAGTTCTTC,CASSAGQGSYNEQFF
TRBJ2-3,few,TRBD2,TRBV29-1,TGCAGCGTTGAGGAGCGGGAGCTCACAGATACGCAGTATTTT,CSVEERELTDTQYF
TRBJ2-2,-,-,TRBV7-8,TGTGCCAGCAGCCCAGGACCCCAACGGGGGACCGGGGAGCTGTTTTTT,CASSPGPQRGTGELFF
TRBJ2-5,few,TRBD2,TRBV20-1,TGCAGTGCCGCCGTCGGTAGCGGGGGGGCCTTTACAGAGACCCAGTACTTC,CSAAVGSGGAFTETQYF